Sequencing of this T cell receptor beta chain was carried out in a study of T cells in Graves' hyperthyroidism and ophthalmopathy. About this clonotype itself: An end of the junction does not agree with germline; a read error may underlie this.

In germline, CDR1 is SNHLY, CDR2 FYNNEI. CDR3 length: 15 residues. Amplification yielded TCR beta CDR3 regions, with RNA transcripts as the source. Using the HTBI primer set, a first-round RT-PCR was run on the TCR CDR3. TCRdb reprocessed the multiplex PCR reads with MiXCR, giving one entry per CDR3 protein. The sample contains about 290,000 distinct CDR3 sequences, around 13% of which appear only once. The TCR sequence derives from a woman aged 40 to 49 with Graves' hyperthyroidism. The rearrangement joins TRBV2 to TRBJ2-1; 10 nucleotides line up with TRBD2. The sample comprised blood. CDR3 nucleotide sequence: TGTGCCAGCAGGGGCGGGGTAGCGGGAGGCCATGAGCAGTTCTTT. Amino acid sequence: CASRGGVAGGHEQFF.